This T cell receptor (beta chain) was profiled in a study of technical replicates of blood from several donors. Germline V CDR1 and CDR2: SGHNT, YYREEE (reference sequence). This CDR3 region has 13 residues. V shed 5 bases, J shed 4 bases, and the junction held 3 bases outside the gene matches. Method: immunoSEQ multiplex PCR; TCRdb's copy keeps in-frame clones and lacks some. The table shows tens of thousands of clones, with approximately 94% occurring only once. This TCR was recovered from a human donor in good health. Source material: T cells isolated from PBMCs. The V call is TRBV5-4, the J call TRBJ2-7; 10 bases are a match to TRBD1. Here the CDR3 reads CASRTGQGYEQYF. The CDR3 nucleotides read TGTGCCAGCAGAACGGGACAGGGGTACGAGCAGTACTTC.